This T cell receptor beta chain was sequenced in a study of beta chain features in type 1 diabetes. Whole-study findings and limits: TCRB CDR3 length was moderately but significantly reduced in all four CD4+ subsets of Type 1 diabetes patients. TCRB repertoires of naive, central memory and Treg cells appeared more similar among patients than among healthy donors. Patients with type 1 diabetes showed fewer VDJ junction insertions and more deletions.

Sampling consisted of one heparinised blood draw per donor, averaging around 120 mL. Sorted populations were all over 98% pure. With 8 bases removed from V and 2 bases from J, the gap between germline ends came to 12 bases. There are 13 residues in the CDR3. Germline values: CDR1 SGHTA, CDR2 FQGNSA. Expressed TCRB transcripts were sequenced because the entire RNA isolate underwent reverse transcription. Using immunoSEQ multiplex PCR, the repertoire was profiled, and TCRdb retains in-frame clones only, with some absent. Of more than 300,000 clones in the sample, 10% to 15% were seen once. A note on this clone: As yet, its antigen is unknown.

This chain uses TRBV7-2 with TRBJ2-5, with D unresolved. This sequence was found in a young woman with type 1 diabetes. Sequenced sample: naive CD4+ T cells from blood. The CDR3 spells CASRLAAQETQYF. As DNA, the CDR3 is TGTGCCAGCCGACTGGCGGCGCAAGAGACCCAGTACTTC.